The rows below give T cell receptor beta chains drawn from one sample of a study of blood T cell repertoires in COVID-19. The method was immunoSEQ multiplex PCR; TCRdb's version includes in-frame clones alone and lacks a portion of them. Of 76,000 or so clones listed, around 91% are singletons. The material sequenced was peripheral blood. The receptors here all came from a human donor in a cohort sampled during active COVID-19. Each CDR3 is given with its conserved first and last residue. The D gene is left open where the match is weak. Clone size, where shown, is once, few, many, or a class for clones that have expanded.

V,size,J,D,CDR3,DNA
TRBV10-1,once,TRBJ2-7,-,CASSGSSSPYEQYF,TGCGCCAGCAGTGGTTCTAGCAGTCCCTACGAGCAGTACTTC
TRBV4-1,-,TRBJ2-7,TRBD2,CASSQAGRGGDEQYF,TGCGCCAGCAGCCAAGCTGGTCGGGGGGGCGACGAGCAGTACTTC
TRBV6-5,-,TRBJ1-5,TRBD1,CASSWTGVDQPQHF,TGTGCCAGCAGTTGGACAGGGGTTGATCAGCCCCAGCATTTT
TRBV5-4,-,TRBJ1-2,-,CASSLTTHRGGYTF,TGTGCCAGCAGCTTGACAACCCACCGAGGTGGCTACACCTTC
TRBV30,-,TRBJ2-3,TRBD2,CAWSDKTSGGTDTQYF,TGTGCCTGGAGCGATAAGACTAGCGGGGGGACGGATACGCAGTATTTT
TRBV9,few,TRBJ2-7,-,CASSPSTKHEQYF,TGTGCCAGCAGCCCTTCTACCAAGCACGAGCAGTACTTC
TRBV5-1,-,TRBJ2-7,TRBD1,CASSLGQGGTYEQYF,TGCGCCAGCAGCTTGGGACAGGGTGGGACCTACGAGCAGTACTTC
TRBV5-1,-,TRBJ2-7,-,CASSLDGRGQIYEQYF,TGCGCCAGCAGCTTGGATGGCCGCGGACAGATCTACGAGCAGTACTTC
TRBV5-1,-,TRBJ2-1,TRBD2,CASVAGAGSYNEQFF,TGCGCCAGCGTAGCCGGAGCGGGGTCCTACAATGAGCAGTTCTTC
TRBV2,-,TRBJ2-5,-,CASRTIAVQETQYF,TGTGCCAGCAGGACCATAGCGGTCCAAGAGACCCAGTACTTC
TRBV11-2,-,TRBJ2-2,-,CASSLAPANTGELFF,TGTGCCAGCAGCTTAGCTCCAGCGAACACCGGGGAGCTGTTTTTT
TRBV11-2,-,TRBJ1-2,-,CASSYRGGDGGYTF,TGTGCCAGCAGCTACAGAGGGGGAGATGGTGGCTACACCTTC
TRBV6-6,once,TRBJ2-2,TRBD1,CASLGQPAGGELFF,TGTGCCAGCCTGGGACAGCCGGCTGGCGGGGAGCTGTTTTTT
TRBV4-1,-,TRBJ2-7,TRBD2,CASSQESLAGRYEQYF,TGCGCCAGCAGCCAAGAGTCCCTAGCGGGCAGGTACGAGCAGTACTTC
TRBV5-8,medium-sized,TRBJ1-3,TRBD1,CASSRGQGISSGNTIYF,TGTGCCAGCAGCAGAGGACAGGGGATAAGCTCTGGAAACACCATATATTTT
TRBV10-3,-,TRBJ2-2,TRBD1,CAISRGTGVGNTGELFF,TGTGCCATCAGCCGAGGGACAGGGGTTGGGAACACCGGGGAGCTGTTTTTT
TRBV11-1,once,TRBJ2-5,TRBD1,CASSPSTTGFRETQYF,TGTGCCAGCAGCCCGTCCACGACAGGGTTCAGGGAGACCCAGTACTTC
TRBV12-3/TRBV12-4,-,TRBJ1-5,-,CASSLLNQPQHF,TGTGCCAGCAGTTTACTCAATCAGCCCCAGCATTTT
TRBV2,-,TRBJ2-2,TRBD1,CASSELTGPNTGELFF,TGTGCCAGCAGTGAACTGACAGGGCCGAACACCGGGGAGCTGTTTTTT
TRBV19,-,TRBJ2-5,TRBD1,CASSPRQGYGETQYF,TGTGCCAGTAGCCCCCGACAGGGTTACGGGGAGACCCAGTACTTC
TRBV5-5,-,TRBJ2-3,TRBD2,CASSLAPAGGHTDTQYF,TGTGCCAGCAGCTTGGCCCCTGCGGGGGGGCACACAGATACGCAGTATTTT
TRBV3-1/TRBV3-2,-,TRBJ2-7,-,CASSQDPLAGNYEQYF,TGTGCCAGCAGCCAAGACCCGCTCGCGGGGAACTACGAGCAGTACTTC